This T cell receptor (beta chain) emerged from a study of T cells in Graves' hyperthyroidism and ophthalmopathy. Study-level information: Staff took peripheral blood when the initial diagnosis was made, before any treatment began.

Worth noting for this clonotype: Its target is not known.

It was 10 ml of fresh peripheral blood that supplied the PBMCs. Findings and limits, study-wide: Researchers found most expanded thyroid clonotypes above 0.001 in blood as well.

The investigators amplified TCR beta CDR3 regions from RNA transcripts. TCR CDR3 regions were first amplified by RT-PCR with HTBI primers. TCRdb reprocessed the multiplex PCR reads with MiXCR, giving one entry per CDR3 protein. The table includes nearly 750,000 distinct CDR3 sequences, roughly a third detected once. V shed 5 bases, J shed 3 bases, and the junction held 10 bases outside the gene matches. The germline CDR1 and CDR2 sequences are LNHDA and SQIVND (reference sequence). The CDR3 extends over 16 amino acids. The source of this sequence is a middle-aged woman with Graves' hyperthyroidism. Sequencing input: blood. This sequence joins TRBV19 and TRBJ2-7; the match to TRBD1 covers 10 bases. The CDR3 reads CASSFGQGDGLYEQYF. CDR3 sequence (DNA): TGTGCCAGTAGTTTCGGACAGGGGGACGGTCTCTACGAGCAGTACTTC.